This TCR beta chain was found in a study of TIL therapy for anti-PD-1-resistant metastatic lung cancer. Study information: Patients then received nivolumab; progressors got lymphodepletion, TIL and IL-2. By whole-exome sequencing, median non-synonymous tumor mutation burden was around 1.4 mutations per megabase.

Time point in this sample: pre-treatment sample, taken before nivolumab and TIL therapy. Patients were adults with stage 4 NSCLC. This was the immunoSEQ v3 assay. TCRdb keeps only in-frame clones here, not all; method: immunoSEQ multiplex PCR. This table has 54,000 or so clones, more than 60% appearing once. The CDR3 contains 18 residues. Looked up from germline, CDR1 is LNHDA and CDR2 is SQIVND (reference sequence). The V and J ends lost 2 bases and 0 bases, in that order; junction bases with no gene match: 8. V and J are TRBV19 and TRBJ2-5, with 11 positions matching TRBD2. The specimen was blood, collected at baseline. The TCR was taken from a person between 30 and 79 years old with non-small cell lung cancer. CDR3 nucleotide sequence: TGTGCCAGTAGTATATCGGCTAGCGGGGGGAAAAACCAAGAGACCCAGTACTTC. It specifies CASSISASGGKNQETQYF.